The 30 T cell receptor beta chains in this list originate from one sample, sequenced in a study of blood T cell repertoires in COVID-19. Produced via immunoSEQ multiplex PCR; TCRdb's table is partial and in-frame only. The table records hundreds of thousands of clones, about 83% of them present only once. The sample consisted of peripheral blood. These receptors were obtained from a woman aged 35 to 49 with active or convalescent COVID-19.

This clone is a singleton in its sample. The chain employs TRBV24-1 and TRBJ2-1, with TRBD2 identical over 14 bases. J gave up 0 bases and V 4 bases, and 10 bases lay outside the gene matches. CDR1 and CDR2 (germline): KGHDR, SFDVKD. The CDR3 is 20 residues long. The CDR3 protein is CATSEGTSGSLPSSYNEQFF. The DNA of the CDR3 is TGTGCCACCAGTGAAGGGACTAGCGGGAGTTTGCCTAGCTCCTACAATGAGCAGTTCTTC.

The V call is TRBV5-6, the J call TRBJ1-2, with 10 bases matching TRBD1. The CDR3 consists of 15 residues. Germline V CDR1 and CDR2: SGHDT, YYEEEE. V gave up 4 bases and J gave up 2 bases; unmatched junction bases: 5. CDR3 nucleotides: TGTGCCAGCAGCATAGACAGGGGGCCGAACTATGGCTACACCTTC. It translates to CASSIDRGPNYGYTF.

This chain's CDR3 is CASSSRAGRGILHF. CDR3 bases: TGTGCCAGCAGCTCCAGGGCGGGGCGCGGGATCCTCCACTTT. The chain employs TRBV7-2 and TRBJ1-6, with a weak D call TRBD1 (5 bases). In germline, CDR1 is SGHTA, CDR2 FQGNSA. Trimming stripped 4 bases from V and 15 bases from J, with 19 bases between. The CDR3 has 14 residues.

V usage is TRBV19 and J usage is TRBJ1-2, with TRBD1 identical over 12 bases. CDR3 length: 15 amino acids. CDR1 LNHDA and CDR2 SQIVND come from the germline V gene (reference sequence). With V trimmed by 7 bases and J by 8 bases, 11 bases remained unmatched. The CDR3 sequence: CASTQPGQGAYGYTF. CDR3 sequence (DNA): TGTGCCAGTACCCAGCCGGGACAGGGGGCTTACGGCTACACCTTC.

The genes are TRBV10-2 and TRBJ1-4; TRBD1 matches at 7 bases. CDR3 length: 13 residues. The V segment lost 4 bases and the J segment 8 bases; nucleotides outside the gene matches: 4. The germline CDR1 and CDR2 sequences are WSHSY and SAAADI. The CDR3: CASSVYRGEKLFF. As DNA, the CDR3 is TGCGCCAGCAGTGTATACAGGGGCGAAAAACTGTTTTTT.

The chain uses TRBV2 and TRBJ2-3; 11 positions agree with TRBD2. The CDR3 has 18 amino acids. J was trimmed by 0 bases and V by 1 base; bases with no gene match: 6. CDR1 is SNHLY, CDR2 FYNNEI, per germline. This chain's CDR3 is CASSEGQLAGASTDTQYF. The CDR3 DNA sequence: TGTGCCAGCAGTGAAGGCCAACTAGCGGGGGCTAGCACAGATACGCAGTATTTT.

The chain carries TRBV9 and TRBJ2-7, with TRBD2 matching 11 bases. There are 17 residues in the CDR3. After removal of 4 bases from V and 0 bases from J, the junction contained 9 bases not matched to a gene. Per germline, CDR1 SGDLS and CDR2 YYNGEE. CDR3 in amino acids: CASSTGLAGSSSYEQYF. In nucleotides, the CDR3 is TGTGCCAGCAGCACCGGACTAGCGGGTTCAAGCTCCTACGAGCAGTACTTC. Complete variable domain (other parts from reference TRBV9 and TRBJ2-7): DSGVTQTPKHLITATGQRVTLRCSPRSGDLSVYWYQQSLDQGLQFLIQYYNGEERAKGNILERFSAQQFPDLHSELNLSSLELGDSALYFCASSTGLAGSSSYEQYFGPGTRLTVT.

J is TRBJ2-1 and V is TRBV5-1, with a possible D match to TRBD1 (5 bases). Trimming stripped 4 bases from V and 5 bases from J, with 10 bases between. CDR1 is SGHRS, CDR2 YFSETQ, per germline. The CDR3 extends over 13 amino acids. The CDR3 DNA is TGCGCCAGCAGCCCCGGACATCACAATGAGCAGTTCTTC. Residues: CASSPGHHNEQFF.

The genes are TRBV6-1 and TRBJ2-7; 9 bases are a match to TRBD1. The trim removed 5 bases at V and 4 bases at J, leaving 6 bases unmatched. Germline V gene lookup returns CDR1 MNHNS and CDR2 SASEGT. The CDR3 is 14 amino acids. This chain's CDR3 is CASSFTGGGYEQYF. DNA of the CDR3: TGTGCCAGCAGTTTTACAGGGGGCGGGTACGAGCAGTACTTC.

This chain uses TRBV7-2 with TRBJ2-5, with 7 bases matching TRBD2. CDR1 is SGHTA and CDR2 is FQGNSA in the germline V gene. J gave up 2 bases and V 1 base, and 4 bases lay outside the gene matches. CDR3 length: 15 residues. CDR3 protein: CASSLGGLRQETQYF. The CDR3, as DNA: TGTGCCAGCAGCTTAGGGGGACTAAGGCAAGAGACCCAGTACTTC.

J is TRBJ1-2 and V is TRBV28; TRBD1 is a possible D gene (6 bases). Germline V gene sequence: CDR1 MDHEN, CDR2 SYDVKM. Trimming removed 7 bases from V and 4 bases from J, with 13 bases in between. This CDR3 comprises 13 residues. The chain's CDR3 is CASKKDSVYGYTF. CDR3 in DNA: TGTGCCAGCAAGAAGGACAGCGTCTATGGCTACACCTTC.

This chain uses TRBV2 with TRBJ2-7; 8 bases are shared with TRBD1. The germline CDR1 and CDR2 sequences are SNHLY and FYNNEI. The CDR3 loop spans 16 amino acids. V lost 0 bases and J lost 4; bases outside the gene matches: 8. The CDR3 coding sequence is TGTGCCAGCAGTGAAGCAGCCCAGGGGGCGCGGTACGAGCAGTACTTC. Its translation: CASSEAAQGARYEQYF. Looking up the rest from reference TRBV2 and TRBJ2-7 gives the full variable domain: EPEVTQTPSHQVTQMGQEVILRCVPISNHLYFYWYRQILGQKVEFLVSFYNNEISEKSEIFDDQFSVERPDGSNFTLKIRSTKLEDSAMYFCASSEAAQGARYEQYFGPGTRLTVT.

V gene TRBV6-1 combines with J gene TRBJ1-6; no firm D call. V was clipped by 3 bases and J by 3 bases, with 6 bases between them. The CDR3 has 14 residues. Germline values: CDR1 MNHNS, CDR2 SASEGT. The CDR3 sequence is CASSDHIYNSPLHF. For the CDR3, the DNA is TGTGCCAGCAGTGATCACATCTATAATTCACCCCTCCACTTT.

The rearrangement links TRBV7-6 to TRBJ2-7, with a possible D match to TRBD1 (6 bases). From germline, CDR1 is SGHVS and CDR2 FNYEAQ. Trimming took 4 bases from V and 6 from J, leaving 10 bases between them. The CDR3 runs to 12 residues. The CDR3 loop is CASSSTGSEQYF. The CDR3 bases are TGTGCCAGCAGCTCCACAGGGTCCGAGCAGTACTTC.

The rearrangement links TRBV28 to TRBJ1-3, with D uncertain. In germline, CDR1 is MDHEN, CDR2 SYDVKM. The V gene lost 5 bases and the J gene lost 4 bases, with 15 bases spanning the gap. The CDR3 extends over 15 amino acids. The CDR3 loop reads CASSIDWIVGNTIYF. The CDR3 bases are TGTGCCAGCAGTATTGACTGGATTGTCGGAAACACCATATATTTT.

The rearrangement uses TRBV28 and TRBJ2-7; TRBD1 might be the D (8 bases). There are 14 residues in the CDR3. Trimming shortened V by 6 bases and J by 2 bases, and 14 bases separated the two germline ends. The germline V gene has CDR1 MDHEN and CDR2 SYDVKM. CDR3 protein: CASRTGGAPYEQYF. The CDR3 DNA is TGTGCCAGCAGAACAGGGGGGGCCCCCTACGAGCAGTACTTC.

CDR3 protein: CASSFNEGSAEAFF. The CDR3 DNA reads as TGTGCCAGCAGCTTTAATGAAGGGAGCGCTGAAGCTTTCTTT. The genes are TRBV7-2 and TRBJ1-1; D is uncertain. The V gene lost 3 bases and the J gene lost 6 bases, with 14 bases spanning the gap. This CDR3 is built from 14 residues. The V gene's germline CDR1 is SGHTA and CDR2 FQGNSA.

Concerning this clone itself: It may be a read error: a sequence one base away is much more abundant. The chain carries TRBV13 and TRBJ1-5; the D gene is possibly TRBD1 (5 bases). CDR3 length: 14 residues. Germline CDR1 and CDR2: PRHDT and FYEKMQ (reference sequence). V gave up 0 bases and J gave up 2 bases, with 5 bases separating them. DNA for the CDR3: TGTGCCAGCAGCTTAGGACAGGGCAATCAGCCCCAGCATTTT. Translated: CASSLGQGNQPQHF.

This chain links TRBV6-5 with TRBJ2-4, with 10 bases that match TRBD2. The germline gives CDR1 MNHEY, CDR2 SVGAGI. The CDR3 extends over 15 amino acids. With V trimmed by 8 bases and J by 2 bases, 6 bases remained unmatched. The CDR3 DNA reads TGTGCCAGCCAGAGCGGGGGGGCCCCCAAAAACATTCAGTACTTC. Residues: CASQSGGAPKNIQYF.

This clone showed up just a few times. The gene calls are TRBV25-1 and TRBJ1-4; 7 positions agree with TRBD1. Per the germline V gene, CDR1 is MGHDK and CDR2 is SYGVNS. V lost 1 base, J lost 6 bases, and 11 bases stayed unmatched. The CDR3 has 17 residues. CDR3 DNA sequence: TGTGCCAGCAGTGAATCGGGGGTCGCAGGGGGGCATGAAAAACTGTTTTTT. This sequence encodes CASSESGVAGGHEKLFF.

The genes are TRBV27 and TRBJ2-1; 7 bases are shared with TRBD2. Germline loops: CDR1 MNHEY, CDR2 SMNVEV (reference sequence). The CDR3 runs to 13 residues. The V gene end was trimmed by 5 bases and the J gene end by 12 bases; junction bases not matched to a gene: 10. This CDR3 is CASSLRTSEPQFF. In nucleotides, the CDR3 is TGTGCCAGCAGTCTCCGTACTAGCGAGCCGCAGTTCTTC.

The chain joins TRBV11-3 to TRBJ2-1, with a weak D call TRBD2 (6 bases). The germline V and J ends were trimmed by 4 bases and 3 bases, with 13 bases remaining between them. Germline lookup yields CDR1 SGHNT and CDR2 YENEEA. The CDR3 contains 15 residues. This chain's CDR3 is CASSSPGLRYNEQFF. The CDR3 DNA sequence: TGTGCCAGCAGCTCACCGGGACTTCGCTACAATGAGCAGTTCTTC.

The rearrangement joins TRBV7-9 to TRBJ1-1; 9 nucleotides match TRBD1. Looked up from germline, CDR1 is SEHNR and CDR2 is FQNEAQ (reference sequence). The CDR3 is 14 amino acids. J lost 7 bases, V lost 1 base, and 4 bases had no gene match. In nucleotides, the CDR3 is TGTGCCAGCAGCTTAGACAGGGGGCGAGGTGAAGCTTTCTTT. This codes for CASSLDRGRGEAFF.

The rearrangement joins TRBV19 to TRBJ2-3, with D unclear. Germline loops: CDR1 LNHDA, CDR2 SQIVND (reference sequence). CDR3 length equals 12 residues. V was shortened by 6 bases and J by 1 base, with 5 bases between the two germline ends. The CDR3 bases are TGTGCCAGTAGCGCAGGCACAGATACGCAGTATTTT. Translated, it gives CASSAGTDTQYF.

The chain is built from TRBV30 and TRBJ2-7, with TRBD1 matching over 9 bases. The V and J ends lost 4 bases and 1 base, in that order; junction bases with no gene match: 11. There are 16 residues in the CDR3. Germline V gives CDR1 GTSNPN, CDR2 SVGIG (reference sequence). CDR3 DNA: TGTGCCTGGATCAACACCGGGACAGGGCCATCCTACGAGCAGTACTTC. Translating gives CAWINTGTGPSYEQYF.

The chain uses TRBV29-1 and TRBJ1-1; D gene ambiguous. The germline gives CDR1 SQVTM, CDR2 ANQGSEA. Between the trimmed V and J ends, which lost 4 bases and 4 bases, there was a span of 16 bases. There are 14 residues in the CDR3. The CDR3 DNA sequence: TGCAGCGTTGCTCAAGCTACGTCCGGCACTGAAGCTTTCTTT. Its translation is CSVAQATSGTEAFF.

The chain joins TRBV4-1 to TRBJ1-2, with D perhaps matching TRBD1 (5 bases). The CDR3 extends over 15 amino acids. V lost 0 bases to trimming and J lost 5 bases, with 13 bases between them. The germline V gene has CDR1 MGHRA and CDR2 YSYEKL. CDR3 region: CASSQDRQGGYGYTF. The CDR3 coding sequence is TGCGCCAGCAGCCAAGATCGCCAGGGAGGGTATGGCTACACCTTC.

The gene calls are TRBV4-2 and TRBJ1-1; TRBD1 is a possible D gene (6 bases). V was clipped by 5 bases and J by 3 bases, with 13 bases between them. Looked up from germline, CDR1 is LGHNA and CDR2 is YNFKEQ. The CDR3 sequence is 14 residues long. CDR3 sequence (DNA): TGTGCCAGCAGCGAGGGGGTGGAGGACACTGAAGCTTTCTTT. Its protein product is CASSEGVEDTEAFF.

This CDR3 reads CASSSAGGLLTDTQYF. In DNA, the CDR3 is TGTGCCAGCAGTTCAGCGGGGGGGCTTCTCACAGATACGCAGTATTTT. The J gene is TRBJ2-3, the V gene TRBV27; 10 bases are shared with TRBD2. This CDR3 comprises 16 residues. The germline V gene encodes CDR1 MNHEY and CDR2 SMNVEV (reference sequence). Trimming cost V 4 bases and J 2 bases; bases outside gene matches: 6.

The rearrangement links TRBV19 to TRBJ2-6; 8 nucleotides agree with TRBD1. This CDR3 has 18 amino acids. Germline V gives CDR1 LNHDA, CDR2 SQIVND (reference sequence). V dropped 6 bases and J dropped 0; count of bases not matched to a gene: 10. The CDR3 region is CASSVRGTGYSGANVLTF. Here the CDR3 DNA reads TGTGCCAGTAGCGTCCGGGGGACAGGTTACTCTGGGGCCAACGTCCTGACTTTC.